What follows are 6 T cell receptor beta chains derived from one specimen sequenced in a study of blood T cell repertoires in COVID-19. The data were produced by immunoSEQ multiplex PCR, yet TCRdb's version contains in-frame clones alone and is incomplete. The table includes around 75,000 clones, 90% detected once. Material: peripheral blood. These TCRs come from a man aged 45-65 years with acute or convalescent COVID-19.

The chain carries TRBV6-1 and TRBJ2-1, with TRBD2 identical over 7 bases. Per the germline V gene, CDR1 is MNHNS and CDR2 is SASEGT. The CDR3 loop spans 16 amino acids. After removal of 0 bases from V and 8 bases from J, the junction contained 10 bases not matched to a gene. As DNA, the CDR3 is TGTGCCAGCAGTGAAGCGCGTGTGCGGGAGAAGGATGAGCAGTTCTTC. It yields the protein CASSEARVREKDEQFF.

The rearrangement links TRBV10-1 to TRBJ1-5; D ambiguous. The CDR3 consists of 15 residues. Trimming removed 3 bases at V and 3 bases at J, with 12 bases between. Looked up from germline, CDR1 is WNHNN and CDR2 is SYGVQD (reference sequence). As DNA, the CDR3 is TGCGCCAGCAGTGACTCGTTCGAGCCCAATCAGCCCCAGCATTTT. Translation gives CASSDSFEPNQPQHF.

V usage is TRBV7-7 and J usage is TRBJ2-7; TRBD1 matches 9 bases. Germline CDR1 SSHAT, CDR2 FNYEAQ (reference sequence). The CDR3 loop spans 18 amino acids. Losses at the gene ends were 5 bases for V and 6 bases for J; bases not matched to a gene: 20. The CDR3 here is CASSPPRTVGTGCSEQYF. For the CDR3, the DNA is TGTGCCAGCAGCCCCCCCCGAACCGTTGGGACAGGGTGTAGCGAGCAGTACTTC.

The gene calls are TRBV11-2 and TRBJ1-2, with 7 bases that match TRBD1. After removal of 4 bases from V and 4 bases from J, the junction contained 3 bases not matched to a gene. Looked up from germline, CDR1 is SGHAT and CDR2 is FQNNGV. The CDR3 totals 13 residues. Here the CDR3 reads CASSSGQFYGYTF. The CDR3 nucleotides are TGTGCCAGCAGCTCGGGACAGTTCTATGGCTACACCTTC.

The chain couples TRBV5-1 to TRBJ2-5; 7 bases fit TRBD1. The CDR3 totals 15 residues. CDR1 SGHRS and CDR2 YFSETQ come from the germline V gene. V was pared by 4 bases and J by 5 bases, with 11 bases of the junction left unmatched. CDR3 bases: TGCGCCAGCAGCAGTGGGACACAGGGGAGTGAGACCCAGTACTTC. Its protein is CASSSGTQGSETQYF.

The J gene is TRBJ1-4, the V gene TRBV5-1, with 7 bases aligning to TRBD1. Trimming at V came to 6 bases and at J to 4 bases, leaving 6 bases not matched to a gene. Germline CDR1 reads SGHRS; CDR2 reads YFSETQ. This CDR3 spans 14 amino acids. The CDR3 DNA sequence: TGCGCCAGCACCCCGGGACAGATTAATGAAAAACTGTTTTTT. It codes for CASTPGQINEKLFF.